Presented here are 4 T cell receptor beta chains from one specimen sequenced in a study of identical twins. TCRdb re-derived calls from the 5' RACE reads in MiXCR, one entry per CDR3 protein. In the table there are more than 400,000 distinct CDR3 sequences, over 12% of which are singletons. A further study also used this sample, focusing on yellow fever vaccine responses in identical twins.

The sequencing sample was made of CD4+ T cells sorted from blood. These TCRs come from a woman aged 18-29 years in good health.

The chain has TRBV3-1 and TRBJ1-1; D gene ambiguous. The CDR3 spans 14 residues. Germline values: CDR1 LGHDT, CDR2 YNNKEL (reference sequence). Trimming left V 1 base short and J 4 bases short, with 10 bases between. CDR3 in amino acids: CASSQGRSGTEAFF. CDR3 coding DNA: TGTGCCAGCAGCCAAGGGAGGTCGGGCACTGAAGCTTTCTTT.

The chain uses TRBV12-3 or TRBV12-4 and TRBJ2-1; D perhaps matches TRBD2 (7 bases). V was cut by 3 bases and J by 10 bases, with 16 bases left in between. The CDR3 spans 14 residues. The chain's CDR3 is CASSFGGGAGEQFF. CDR3 DNA sequence: TGTGCCAGCAGTTTTGGTGGGGGGGCCGGGGAGCAGTTCTTC.

The rearrangement links TRBV5-1 to TRBJ2-3; TRBD1 might be the D (6 bases). This CDR3 region has 15 residues. Germline CDR1 reads SGHRS; CDR2 reads YFSETQ. Trimming shortened V by 0 bases and J by 2 bases, and 10 bases separated the two germline ends. The CDR3 DNA follows: TGCGCCAGCAGCTTGGGGGACACCGTCACAGATACGCAGTATTTT. Encoded protein: CASSLGDTVTDTQYF. The variable domain in full, completed from reference TRBV5-1 and TRBJ2-3, reads KAGVTQTPRYLIKTRGQQVTLSCSPISGHRSVSWYQQTPGQGLQFLFEYFSETQRNKGNFPGRFSGRQFSNSRSEMNVSTLELGDSALYLCASSLGDTVTDTQYFGPGTRLTVL.

V usage is TRBV20-1 and J usage is TRBJ1-2; the D gene is possibly TRBD1 (5 bases). V lost 0 bases and J lost 8, with 13 bases in between. The CDR3 is 13 residues long. Germline CDR1 and CDR2: DFQATT and SNEGSKA (reference sequence). CDR3: CSARDRSREGYTF. For the CDR3, the DNA is TGCAGTGCTAGAGATCGTAGCAGGGAGGGCTACACCTTC.